Described below is a single T cell receptor beta chain sequence and its context. The assay was immunoSEQ multiplex PCR, and TCRdb's table has in-frame clones only and misses some. The sample shows fewer than 450,000 clones, about 91% of them seen only once. The data originate from a study of blood T cell repertoires in COVID-19. The length of the CDR3 is 15 residues. J lost 0 bases, V lost 2 bases, and 4 bases had no gene match. CDR1 SGHRS and CDR2 YFSETQ come from the germline V gene. This chain joins TRBV5-1 and TRBJ1-1; 7 bases fit TRBD1. The clonotype was recovered from a woman in her forties or fifties with COVID-19, enrolled during active disease. Material for sequencing was peripheral blood. The CDR3 sequence is CASSLPGGMNTEAFF. The CDR3 region has the DNA TGCGCCAGCAGCTTACCAGGGGGGATGAACACTGAAGCTTTCTTT.